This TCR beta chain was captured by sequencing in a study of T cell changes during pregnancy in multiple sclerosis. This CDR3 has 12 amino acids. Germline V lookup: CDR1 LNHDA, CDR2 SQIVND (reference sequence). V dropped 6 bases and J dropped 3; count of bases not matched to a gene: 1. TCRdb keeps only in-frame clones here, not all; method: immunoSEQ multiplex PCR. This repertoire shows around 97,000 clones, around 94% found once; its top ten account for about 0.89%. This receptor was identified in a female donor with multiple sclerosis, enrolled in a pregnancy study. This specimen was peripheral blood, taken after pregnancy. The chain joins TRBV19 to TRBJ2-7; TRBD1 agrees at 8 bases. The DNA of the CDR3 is TGTGCCAGTAGCGACAGGGGCTACGAGCAGTACTTC. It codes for CASSDRGYEQYF.